These 19 T cell receptor beta chains were sequenced from one sample in a study of cytomegalovirus exposure and HLA in healthy donors. The PCR used 60 Vbeta and 13 Jbeta primers. The protocol was immunoSEQ multiplex PCR, while the TCRdb copy is restricted to in-frame clones and leaves out a portion. The table has hundreds of thousands of clones, about four fifths seen once; the top ten hold approximately 5.7%. Material for sequencing was PBMCs. These receptor sequences come from a man aged 40-49 years in good health and CMV-seropositive.

The chain employs TRBV7-9 and TRBJ1-4; perhaps TRBD1 as D (6 bases). V shed 3 bases and J shed 8 bases, with 13 bases lying between them. CDR1 is SEHNR, CDR2 FQNEAQ, per germline (reference sequence). The CDR3 loop spans 14 amino acids. In DNA, the CDR3 is TGTGCCAGCAGCTTTGAAAGGGGGTGGGAAAAACTGTTTTTT. Residues: CASSFERGWEKLFF.

The chain joins TRBV5-7 to TRBJ1-3; D is perhaps TRBD1 (5 bases). Being an ORF, TRBV5-7 has a function that is uncertain. This CDR3 is 16 amino acids long. Trimming shortened V by 6 bases and J by 13 bases, and 29 bases separated the two germline ends. The CDR3 reads CASTSERAAEMRGIYF. The CDR3 bases are TGTGCCAGCACCTCGGAAAGGGCGGCGGAGATGCGGGGGATATATTTT.

The CDR3: CASSGTSGSDEQFF. For the CDR3, the DNA is TGCGCCAGCTCCGGGACTAGCGGGAGTGATGAGCAGTTCTTC. The V call is TRBV5-1, the J call TRBJ2-1; TRBD2 matches at 14 bases. Germline CDR1 and CDR2: SGHRS and YFSETQ. Trimming cost V 7 bases and J 8 bases; bases outside gene matches: 5. The CDR3 spans 14 residues. Variable domain in full (rest from reference TRBV5-1 and TRBJ2-1): KAGVTQTPRYLIKTRGQQVTLSCSPISGHRSVSWYQQTPGQGLQFLFEYFSETQRNKGNFPGRFSGRQFSNSRSEMNVSTLELGDSALYLCASSGTSGSDEQFFGPGTRLTVL.

This chain links TRBV30 with TRBJ1-2; D gene unclear. The length of the CDR3 is 13 residues. Germline values: CDR1 GTSNPN, CDR2 SVGIG (reference sequence). Trimming cost V 5 bases and J 0 bases, with 10 bases left between them. CDR3 sequence reads: CAWGLRANYGYTF. In DNA, the CDR3 is TGTGCCTGGGGACTCAGAGCTAACTATGGCTACACCTTC.

The rearrangement uses TRBV5-8 and TRBJ1-2; D not resolved. The CDR3 is 13 residues long. Trimming shortened V by 4 bases and J by 4 bases, and 11 bases separated the two germline ends. CDR1 and CDR2 from the germline V gene are SGHTS and YDEGEE. The CDR3 DNA is TGTGCCAGCAGCCCTCTTAATAGCTATGGCTACACCTTC. This codes for CASSPLNSYGYTF.

In its sample, this clone was seen a few times. This CDR3 fails to terminate in the conserved phenylalanine or tryptophan, so it likely reflects a read error. Because the CDR3's place on the DNA is in doubt, the DNA is left out and the CDR3 is given as listed by TCRdb. V usage is TRBV6-9 and J usage is TRBJ1-1. The CDR3 is 11 residues long, ends included. CDR1 and CDR2 from the germline V gene are MNHGY and SVAAGI. The CDR3 sequence is CASSTHGGGRI.

This clone was recorded only once. This chain uses TRBV18 with TRBJ2-7; TRBD1 matches at 9 bases. Germline trimming cut 3 bases from V and 0 bases from J; bases unmatched to any gene: 3. CDR1 KGHSH and CDR2 LQKENI come from the germline V gene. The CDR3 runs 15 residues. DNA for the CDR3: TGTGCCAGCTCACCCGGACAGGGGAGCTCCTACGAGCAGTACGTC. Its translation: CASSPGQGSSYEQYV.

The chain employs TRBV9 and TRBJ1-3; no definite D call. CDR1 and CDR2 from the germline V gene are SGDLS and YYNGEE. This CDR3 contains 13 residues. Trimming left V 4 bases short and J 0 bases short, with 5 bases between. The CDR3 sequence: CASSPSSGNTIYF. CDR3 in DNA: TGTGCCAGCAGCCCCTCCTCTGGAAACACCATATATTTT.

CDR3 bases: TGCGCCAGCAGCCCCCGGGAACAGGGACACGCTTCCACCGGGGAGCTGTTTTTT. Translated, it gives CASSPREQGHASTGELFF. The chain carries TRBV5-1 and TRBJ2-2, with D possibly matching TRBD1 (6 bases). The germline V gene encodes CDR1 SGHRS and CDR2 YFSETQ. Trimming stripped 4 bases from V and 4 bases from J, with 23 bases between. This CDR3 contains 18 residues.

This chain connects TRBV5-4 to TRBJ2-1; TRBD1 is a possible D gene (5 bases). This CDR3 has 15 residues. V lost 0 bases to trimming and J lost 0 bases, with 7 bases between them. CDR1 SGHNT and CDR2 YYREEE come from the germline V gene (reference sequence). CDR3: CASSLDRSSYNEQFF. CDR3 in DNA: TGTGCCAGCAGCTTGGACAGGAGCTCCTACAATGAGCAGTTCTTC.

The chain recombines TRBV14 with TRBJ1-2, with TRBD1 matching 10 bases. V trimming: 4 bases; J trimming: 2 bases; junction bases outside the gene matches: 10. The germline gives CDR1 SGHDN, CDR2 FVKESK. This CDR3 has 17 amino acids. CDR3 DNA: TGTGCCAGCAGCCCGATCCCTGGACAGGGGGGGAACTATGGCTACACCTTC. Its protein product is CASSPIPGQGGNYGYTF. The whole variable domain, remainder taken from reference TRBV14 and TRBJ1-2, is EAGVTQFPSHSVIEKGQTVTLRCDPISGHDNLYWYRRVMGKEIKFLLHFVKESKQDESGMPNNRFLAERTGGTYSTLKVQPAELEDSGVYFCASSPIPGQGGNYGYTFGSGTRLTVV.

The rearrangement links TRBV7-9 to TRBJ2-2, with a weak D call TRBD1 (5 bases). Trimming stripped 5 bases from V and 2 bases from J, with 9 bases between. The CDR3 runs 14 residues. Germline CDR1 and CDR2: SEHNR and FQNEAQ (reference sequence). CDR3 in amino acids: CASSLQGNTGELFF. The CDR3 DNA sequence: TGTGCCAGCAGCCTTCAGGGAAACACCGGGGAGCTGTTTTTT.

This CDR3 reads CASSPVNTEAFF. As DNA, the CDR3 is TGTGCCAGCAGCCCAGTAAACACTGAAGCTTTCTTT. This rearrangement joins TRBV7-9 to TRBJ1-1, with D unclear. The germline gives CDR1 SEHNR, CDR2 FQNEAQ (reference sequence). The CDR3 totals 12 residues. V was pared by 5 bases and J by 2 bases, with 6 bases between.

This rearrangement joins TRBV29-1 to TRBJ1-2, with 7 bases fitting TRBD1. The CDR3 is 12 amino acids. J gave up 6 bases and V 7 bases, and 8 bases lay outside the gene matches. Germline V gene data show CDR1 as SQVTM and CDR2 as ANQGSEA. DNA for the CDR3: TGCAGCGCCTTAGACAGGGAGCATGGCTACACCTTC. Residues: CSALDREHGYTF.

The V call is TRBV7-9, the J call TRBJ1-3, with D perhaps TRBD1 (5 bases). With 5 bases removed from V and 0 bases from J, the gap between germline ends came to 11 bases. The CDR3 contains 15 residues. Germline CDR1 is SEHNR and CDR2 is FQNEAQ (reference sequence). The CDR3 region has the DNA TGTGCCAGCAGCCGTGGGGGGAACTCTGGAAACACCATATATTTT. Protein: CASSRGGNSGNTIYF.

The V and J genes are TRBV5-6 and TRBJ2-7; possible D gene TRBD1, 6 bases. CDR3 length: 14 residues. The ends were cut back, 1 base at V and 2 bases at J, with 10 bases in the middle. Germline V CDR1 and CDR2: SGHDT, YYEEEE. CDR3 protein: CASSLRGRPYEQYF. The CDR3 bases are TGTGCCAGCAGCTTGAGGGGGAGACCCTACGAGCAGTACTTC.

This clone was counted only a few times. The J gene is TRBJ2-7, the V gene TRBV27, with TRBD1 matching 10 bases. The germline gives CDR1 MNHEY, CDR2 SMNVEV (reference sequence). CDR3 size: 14 residues. Germline trimming cut 7 bases from V and 3 bases from J; bases unmatched to any gene: 6. The CDR3 DNA reads as TGTGCCAGCACCACGGGACAGGGGAGCTACGAGCAGTACTTC. This codes for CASTTGQGSYEQYF.

This clone was detected a few times. The chain uses TRBV6-5 and TRBJ1-3, with D possibly matching TRBD1 (5 bases). Per the germline V gene, CDR1 is MNHEY and CDR2 is SVGAGI. The CDR3 extends over 15 amino acids. V was shortened by 0 bases and J by 5 bases, with 11 bases between the two germline ends. The CDR3: CASSYSQGARNTIYF. Written as DNA, the CDR3 is TGTGCCAGCAGTTACTCGCAGGGTGCAAGAAACACCATATATTTT.

This clone has more than one count but fewer than ten. The J gene is TRBJ1-2, the V gene TRBV10-2; 9 bases match TRBD1. Germline CDR1 and CDR2: WSHSY and SAAADI. The CDR3 is 15 amino acids. V lost 3 bases to trimming and J lost 2 bases; unmatched junction nucleotides: 4. Here the CDR3 DNA reads TGCGCCAGCAGTGAAGGGACAGGGCAAAACTATGGCTACACCTTC. Encoded protein: CASSEGTGQNYGYTF.